Listed here are 2 T cell receptor beta chains from one sample, sequenced in a study of blood T cell repertoires in COVID-19. Here immunoSEQ multiplex PCR was the method, and the copy in TCRdb shows in-frame clones only, minus some. The repertoire holds a few hundred thousand clones, with more than 80% as singletons. The sequenced sample was peripheral blood. Source of these receptors: a woman younger than 45 with active or convalescent COVID-19.

The rearrangement uses TRBV27 and TRBJ2-1; D is ambiguous. V was shortened by 3 bases and J by 7 bases, with 10 bases between the two germline ends. The CDR3 extends over 13 amino acids. Germline assignment: CDR1 MNHEY and CDR2 SMNVEV (reference sequence). CDR3 sequence: CASSFSQVNEQFF. The DNA of the CDR3 is TGTGCCAGCAGTTTTTCCCAGGTTAATGAGCAGTTCTTC.

J is TRBJ1-1 and V is TRBV6-5; TRBD1 is a possible D gene (5 bases). Germline CDR1 reads MNHEY; CDR2 reads SVGAGI. CDR3 size: 15 residues. V was cut by 6 bases and J by 2 bases, with 16 bases left in between. The CDR3 spells CASRPGGTVNTEAFF. The DNA for the CDR3 is TGTGCCAGCAGACCCGGCGGGACGGTAAACACTGAAGCTTTCTTT.